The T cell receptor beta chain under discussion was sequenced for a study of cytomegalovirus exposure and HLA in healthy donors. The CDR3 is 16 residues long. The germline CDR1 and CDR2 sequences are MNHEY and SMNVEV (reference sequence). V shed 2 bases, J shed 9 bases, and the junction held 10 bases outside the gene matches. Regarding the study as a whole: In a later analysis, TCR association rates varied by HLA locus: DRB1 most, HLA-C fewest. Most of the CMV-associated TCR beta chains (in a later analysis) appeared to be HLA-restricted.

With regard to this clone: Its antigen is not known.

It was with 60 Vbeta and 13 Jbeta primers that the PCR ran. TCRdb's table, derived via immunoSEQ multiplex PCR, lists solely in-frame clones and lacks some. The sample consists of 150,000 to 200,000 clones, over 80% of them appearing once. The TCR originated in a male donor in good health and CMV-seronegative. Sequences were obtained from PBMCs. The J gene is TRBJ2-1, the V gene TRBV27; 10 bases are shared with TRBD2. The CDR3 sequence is CASSLLRLAGAREQFF. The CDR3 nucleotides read TGTGCCAGCAGTTTACTTCGGCTAGCGGGGGCGCGTGAGCAGTTCTTC.